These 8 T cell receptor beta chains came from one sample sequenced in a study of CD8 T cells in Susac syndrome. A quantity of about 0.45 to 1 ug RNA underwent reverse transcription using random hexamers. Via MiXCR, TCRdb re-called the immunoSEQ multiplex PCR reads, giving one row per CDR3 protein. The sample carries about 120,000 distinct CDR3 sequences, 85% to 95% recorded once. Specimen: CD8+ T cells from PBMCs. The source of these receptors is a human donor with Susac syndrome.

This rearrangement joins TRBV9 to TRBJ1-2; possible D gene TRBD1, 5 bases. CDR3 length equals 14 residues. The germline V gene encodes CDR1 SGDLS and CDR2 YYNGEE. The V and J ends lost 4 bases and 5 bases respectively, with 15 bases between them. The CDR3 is CASSSSGVGYGYTF. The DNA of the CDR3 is TGTGCCAGCAGCTCCTCGGGGGTGGGATATGGCTACACCTTC.

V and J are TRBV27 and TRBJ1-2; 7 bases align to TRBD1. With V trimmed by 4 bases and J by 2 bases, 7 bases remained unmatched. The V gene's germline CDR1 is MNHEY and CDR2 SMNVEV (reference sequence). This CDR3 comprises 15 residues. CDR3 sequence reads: CASSSGQMLNYGYTF. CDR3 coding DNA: TGTGCCAGCAGTTCGGGACAGATGTTGAACTATGGCTACACCTTC.

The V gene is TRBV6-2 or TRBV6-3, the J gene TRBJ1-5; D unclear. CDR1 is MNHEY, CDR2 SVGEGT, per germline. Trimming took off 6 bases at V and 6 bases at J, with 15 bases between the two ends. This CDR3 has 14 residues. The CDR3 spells CASRAAGTSQPQHF. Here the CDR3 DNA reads TGTGCCAGCAGGGCGGCGGGAACTAGTCAGCCCCAGCATTTT.

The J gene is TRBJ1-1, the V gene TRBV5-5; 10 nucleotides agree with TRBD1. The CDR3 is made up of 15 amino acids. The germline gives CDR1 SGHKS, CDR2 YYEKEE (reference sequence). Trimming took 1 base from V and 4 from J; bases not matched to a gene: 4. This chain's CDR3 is CASSLTGQGLTEAFF. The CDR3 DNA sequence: TGTGCCAGCAGCTTGACGGGACAGGGGCTCACTGAAGCTTTCTTT.

This chain's CDR3 is CASSPPRGGGRELFF. CDR3 DNA: TGTGCCAGCAGCCCGCCCCGAGGCGGGGGACGGGAGCTGTTTTTT. V usage is TRBV4-2 and J usage is TRBJ2-2; 7 bases map to TRBD2. The CDR3 length is 15 residues. Germline CDR1 LGHNA, CDR2 YNFKEQ. Trimming cost V 4 bases and J 9 bases; bases outside gene matches: 11.

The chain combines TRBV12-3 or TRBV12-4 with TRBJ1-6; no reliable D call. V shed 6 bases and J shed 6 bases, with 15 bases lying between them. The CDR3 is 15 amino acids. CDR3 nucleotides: TGTGCCAGCAGATCGAGCGGGGAGGTTAATTCACCCCTCCACTTT. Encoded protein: CASRSSGEVNSPLHF.

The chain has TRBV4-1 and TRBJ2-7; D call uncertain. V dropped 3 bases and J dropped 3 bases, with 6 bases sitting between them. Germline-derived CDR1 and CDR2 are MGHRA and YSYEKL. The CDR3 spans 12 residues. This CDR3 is CASSHLGYEQYF. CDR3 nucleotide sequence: TGCGCCAGCAGCCATCTAGGCTACGAGCAGTACTTC.

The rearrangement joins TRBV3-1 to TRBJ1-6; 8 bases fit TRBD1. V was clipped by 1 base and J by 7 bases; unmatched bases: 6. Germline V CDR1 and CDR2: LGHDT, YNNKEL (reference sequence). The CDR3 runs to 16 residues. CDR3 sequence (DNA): TGTGCCAGCAGCCAAGGGGTCCGGGACAGGAATTCACCCCTCCACTTT. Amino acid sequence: CASSQGVRDRNSPLHF. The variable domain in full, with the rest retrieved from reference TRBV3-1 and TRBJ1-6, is DTAVSQTPKYLVTQMGNDKSIKCEQNLGHDTMYWYKQDSKKFLKIMFSYNNKELIINETVPNRFSPKSPDKAHLNLHINSLELGDSAVYFCASSQGVRDRNSPLHFGNGTRLTVT.